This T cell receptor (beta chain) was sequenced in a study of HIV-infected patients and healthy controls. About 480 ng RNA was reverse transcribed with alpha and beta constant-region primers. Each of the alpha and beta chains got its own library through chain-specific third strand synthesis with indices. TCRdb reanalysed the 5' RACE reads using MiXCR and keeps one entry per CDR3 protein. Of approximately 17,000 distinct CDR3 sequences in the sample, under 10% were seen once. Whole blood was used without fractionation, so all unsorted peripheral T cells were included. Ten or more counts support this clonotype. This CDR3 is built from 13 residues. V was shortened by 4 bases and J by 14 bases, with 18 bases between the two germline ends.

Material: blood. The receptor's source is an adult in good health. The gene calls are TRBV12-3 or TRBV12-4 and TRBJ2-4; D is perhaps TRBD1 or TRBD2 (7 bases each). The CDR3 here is CASSSNPQGGEYF. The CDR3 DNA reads TGTGCCAGCAGTTCAAACCCGCAGGGGGGGGAGTACTTC.